The 17 T cell receptor beta chains below all came from one sample that was sequenced in a study of shared clonotypes between healthy human individuals. Here immunoSEQ multiplex PCR was the method, and the copy in TCRdb shows in-frame clones only, minus some. This sample yields 2,500,000 or so clones, of which 93% are seen a single time; 0.36% belongs to the top ten. The source material was naive CD4+ T cells from PBMCs. Subset here: CD45RA+ positively selected. These receptors came from a man aged 18 to 30 in good health. Some clones in this sample may be carry-over from other donors' samples.

The rearrangement uses TRBV6-6 and TRBJ1-2; D is undetermined. V was cut by 0 bases and J by 4 bases, with 6 bases left in between. There are 13 residues in the CDR3. CDR1 and CDR2 (germline): MNHNY, SVGAGI (reference sequence). This CDR3 is CASSYSVGYGYTF. CDR3 nucleotides: TGTGCCAGCAGTTACTCGGTCGGCTATGGCTACACCTTC.

The chain uses TRBV15 and TRBJ2-3; 9 bases align to TRBD1. Germline-derived CDR1 and CDR2 are LNHNV and YYDKDF (reference sequence). CDR3 length: 14 residues. V lost 8 bases to trimming and J lost 5 bases; unmatched junction nucleotides: 8. CDR3 DNA: TGTGCCACCTCGGGGACAGGGTTGGTAGATACGCAGTATTTT. Encoded protein: CATSGTGLVDTQYF.

The chain employs TRBV9 and TRBJ2-1, with 7 bases identical to TRBD2. Per the germline V gene, CDR1 is SGDLS and CDR2 is YYNGEE. The CDR3 is 15 amino acids. The J segment lost 7 bases and the V segment lost 4 bases, leaving 11 bases of the junction unmatched. In DNA form, the CDR3 reads TGTGCCAGCAGCTCGAAAGCGGGATACATGAATGAGCAGTTCTTC. Its protein product is CASSSKAGYMNEQFF.

The gene calls are TRBV28 and TRBJ2-5; 9 bases map to TRBD1. The J segment lost 3 bases and the V segment lost 2 bases, leaving 7 bases of the junction unmatched. The CDR3 totals 16 residues. Germline V lookup: CDR1 MDHEN, CDR2 SYDVKM. The CDR3: CASSLGQGKGEETQYF. The CDR3 DNA follows: TGTGCCAGCAGTTTAGGACAGGGGAAAGGAGAAGAGACCCAGTACTTC.

As concerns this clone: With a much larger clone just one base away, this may be a read error. V and J are TRBV6-4 and TRBJ2-5; D ambiguous. The V end was cut by 4 bases, the J end by 4 bases, with 1 base between. The CDR3 contains 10 residues. Germline CDR1 reads MRHNA; CDR2 reads SNTAGT. CDR3 nucleotides: TGTGCCAGCAGTGGAGAGACCCAGTACTTC. Protein sequence: CASSGETQYF.

The chain has TRBV7-2 and TRBJ1-5, with D unclear. The CDR3 length is 15 residues. Trimming removed 0 bases at V and 2 bases at J, with 8 bases between. The germline CDR1 and CDR2 sequences are SGHTA and FQGNSA. The CDR3 nucleotides are TGTGCCAGCAGCTTAGCGCTTCCAGGCAATCAGCCCCAGCATTTT. Translating it yields CASSLALPGNQPQHF.

Notes on this clone: At one boundary the junction diverges from the germline segment, which might be a read error. The same CDR3 arises from other DNA sequences in this sample as well. The rearrangement links TRBV5-1 to TRBJ2-5; 12 bases line up with TRBD2. Germline V gene data show CDR1 as SGHRS and CDR2 as YFSETQ. The CDR3 runs 14 residues. The CDR3 nucleotides read TGTGCCAGCACCGGGACTAGCGGGCAAGAGACCCAGTACTTC. It codes for CASTGTSGQETQYF.

This chain connects TRBV25-1 to TRBJ2-7, with 9 positions matching TRBD1. J gave up 6 bases and V 2 bases, and 11 bases lay outside the gene matches. Germline V lookup: CDR1 MGHDK, CDR2 SYGVNS. CDR3 length: 16 amino acids. The CDR3 loop is CASSESLGTGKFEQYF. CDR3 nucleotide sequence: TGTGCCAGCAGTGAAAGTCTCGGGACAGGGAAGTTCGAGCAGTACTTC.

The rearrangement links TRBV5-8 to TRBJ2-7; 8 positions agree with TRBD1. The CDR3 is 16 residues long. V gave up 5 bases and J gave up 3 bases; unmatched junction bases: 13. Germline assignment: CDR1 SGHTS and CDR2 YDEGEE. For the CDR3, the DNA is TGTGCCAGCAGGCTACCTCTGGACAGGGCAATCTACGAGCAGTACTTC. This encodes CASRLPLDRAIYEQYF. Full variable domain (rest looked up from reference TRBV5-8 and TRBJ2-7): EAGVTQSPTHLIKTRGQQATLRCSPISGHTSVYWYQQALGLGLQFLLWYDEGEERNRGNFPPRFSGRQFPNYSSELNVNALELEDSALYLCASRLPLDRAIYEQYFGPGTRLTVT.

The chain employs TRBV6-6 and TRBJ2-3; D may match TRBD1 or TRBD2 (5 bases each). V was pared by 2 bases and J by 4 bases, with 16 bases between. In germline, CDR1 is MNHNY, CDR2 SVGAGI (reference sequence). The CDR3 totals 16 residues. The CDR3 DNA reads TGTGCCAGCAGTTACCTAGCCGGGGCTTGGGCAGATACGCAGTATTTT. The encoded protein is CASSYLAGAWADTQYF.

This chain joins TRBV4-3 and TRBJ1-5; no reliable D call. The CDR3 has 16 residues. CDR1 and CDR2 from the germline V gene are LGHNA and YSLEER. The V gene lost 1 base and the J gene lost 3 bases, with 13 bases spanning the gap. This CDR3 reads CASSQGVQTYNQPQHF. The CDR3 DNA reads TGCGCCAGCAGCCAAGGGGTCCAGACCTACAATCAGCCCCAGCATTTT.

This chain connects TRBV5-1 to TRBJ2-3, with no clear D. This CDR3 has 16 amino acids. The germline CDR1 and CDR2 sequences are SGHRS and YFSETQ. The ends were cut back, 1 base at V and 3 bases at J, with 15 bases in the middle. CDR3 nucleotides: TGCGCCAGCAGCTTGTACAGCGTAGGACGAACAGATACGCAGTATTTT. Translated: CASSLYSVGRTDTQYF.

This clone is a singleton in its sample. In the same sample, other DNA sequences code for this CDR3. The chain joins TRBV28 to TRBJ2-7; 9 bases align to TRBD1. Trimming cost V 5 bases and J 4 bases; bases outside gene matches: 9. The length of the CDR3 is 15 residues. Germline V gene sequence: CDR1 MDHEN, CDR2 SYDVKM. Here the CDR3 DNA reads TGTGCCAGCAGTCCTGCCGGGACAGGGTCATACGAGCAGTACTTC. It codes for CASSPAGTGSYEQYF.

The CDR3 loop reads CASSLRDRSLHYEQYF. CDR3 DNA sequence: TGTGCCAGCAGCCTTCGGGACAGATCCCTACACTACGAGCAGTACTTC. V usage is TRBV11-3 and J usage is TRBJ2-7, with 7 bases lining up with TRBD1. J was trimmed by 3 bases and V by 5 bases; bases with no gene match: 13. The CDR3 has 16 amino acids. Germline V gene lookup returns CDR1 SGHNT and CDR2 YENEEA.

The chain employs TRBV27 and TRBJ1-5; D is uncertain. Trimming removed 5 bases at V and 5 bases at J, with 13 bases between. CDR3 size: 14 residues. Germline values: CDR1 MNHEY, CDR2 SMNVEV (reference sequence). This CDR3 is CASSVRVWDQPQHF. The CDR3 coding sequence is TGTGCCAGCAGTGTTAGAGTTTGGGATCAGCCCCAGCATTTT.

V usage is TRBV6-5 and J usage is TRBJ1-5; 9 positions match TRBD1. The CDR3 is 15 residues long. The germline gives CDR1 MNHEY, CDR2 SVGAGI. V gave up 6 bases and J gave up 3 bases; unmatched junction bases: 6. The CDR3 DNA follows: TGTGCCAGCAGGAGGGACAGGGCCAACAATCAGCCCCAGCATTTT. This gives the protein CASRRDRANNQPQHF.

The V and J genes are TRBV18 and TRBJ1-3; weak D call: TRBD1 (5 bases). The CDR3 spans 15 residues. V was pared by 3 bases and J by 6 bases, with 15 bases between. Germline-derived CDR1 and CDR2 are KGHSH and LQKENI. The CDR3 spells CASSPPGRPKNTIYF. The CDR3 nucleotides are TGTGCCAGCTCACCTCCGGGACGGCCTAAAAACACCATATATTTT.